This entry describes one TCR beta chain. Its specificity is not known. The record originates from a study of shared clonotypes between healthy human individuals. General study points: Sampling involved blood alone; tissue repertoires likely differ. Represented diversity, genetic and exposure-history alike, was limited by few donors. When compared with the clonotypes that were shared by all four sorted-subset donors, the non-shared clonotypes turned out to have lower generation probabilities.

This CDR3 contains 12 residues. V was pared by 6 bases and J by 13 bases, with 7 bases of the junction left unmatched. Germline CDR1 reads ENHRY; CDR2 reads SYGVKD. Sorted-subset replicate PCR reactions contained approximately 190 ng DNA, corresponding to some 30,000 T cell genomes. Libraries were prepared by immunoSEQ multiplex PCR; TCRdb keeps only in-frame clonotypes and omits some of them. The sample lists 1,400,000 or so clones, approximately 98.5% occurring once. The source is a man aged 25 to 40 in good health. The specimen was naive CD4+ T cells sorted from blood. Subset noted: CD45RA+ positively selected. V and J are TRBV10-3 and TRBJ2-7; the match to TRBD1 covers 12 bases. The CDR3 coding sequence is TGTGCCATCAGCGGGGACAGGGGGCGCAAATACTTC. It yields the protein CAISGDRGRKYF.